This T cell receptor (beta chain) was sequenced for a study of cytomegalovirus exposure and HLA in healthy donors. Study information: HLA-typed donors were the source of about 85 million unique TCRs held in an early data release. Broader study findings: The study designated 150 or so TCR beta chains cytomegalovirus-associated. Most CMV-associated TCR beta chains appeared HLA-restricted in a later analysis.

The PCR made use of 60 Vbeta and 13 Jbeta primers. Libraries were prepared by immunoSEQ multiplex PCR; TCRdb keeps only in-frame clonotypes and omits some of them. The table has some 170,000 clones, about 69% seen once. This donor's file did not include a recorded CMV serostatus. Note on this clone: Its antigen is not identified.

Germline V gene data show CDR1 as SGHTA and CDR2 as FQGTGA. CDR3 length equals 18 residues. The V segment lost 5 bases and the J segment 0 bases; nucleotides outside the gene matches: 12. This clonotype was sampled from a human donor in good health. V gene TRBV7-3 combines with J gene TRBJ2-2, with 7 bases matching TRBD1. The sequenced sample consisted of PBMCs. The CDR3 is CASSPLPLQGPNTGELFF. CDR3 coding DNA: TGTGCCAGCAGCCCCCTCCCTTTACAGGGGCCGAACACCGGGGAGCTGTTTTTT.